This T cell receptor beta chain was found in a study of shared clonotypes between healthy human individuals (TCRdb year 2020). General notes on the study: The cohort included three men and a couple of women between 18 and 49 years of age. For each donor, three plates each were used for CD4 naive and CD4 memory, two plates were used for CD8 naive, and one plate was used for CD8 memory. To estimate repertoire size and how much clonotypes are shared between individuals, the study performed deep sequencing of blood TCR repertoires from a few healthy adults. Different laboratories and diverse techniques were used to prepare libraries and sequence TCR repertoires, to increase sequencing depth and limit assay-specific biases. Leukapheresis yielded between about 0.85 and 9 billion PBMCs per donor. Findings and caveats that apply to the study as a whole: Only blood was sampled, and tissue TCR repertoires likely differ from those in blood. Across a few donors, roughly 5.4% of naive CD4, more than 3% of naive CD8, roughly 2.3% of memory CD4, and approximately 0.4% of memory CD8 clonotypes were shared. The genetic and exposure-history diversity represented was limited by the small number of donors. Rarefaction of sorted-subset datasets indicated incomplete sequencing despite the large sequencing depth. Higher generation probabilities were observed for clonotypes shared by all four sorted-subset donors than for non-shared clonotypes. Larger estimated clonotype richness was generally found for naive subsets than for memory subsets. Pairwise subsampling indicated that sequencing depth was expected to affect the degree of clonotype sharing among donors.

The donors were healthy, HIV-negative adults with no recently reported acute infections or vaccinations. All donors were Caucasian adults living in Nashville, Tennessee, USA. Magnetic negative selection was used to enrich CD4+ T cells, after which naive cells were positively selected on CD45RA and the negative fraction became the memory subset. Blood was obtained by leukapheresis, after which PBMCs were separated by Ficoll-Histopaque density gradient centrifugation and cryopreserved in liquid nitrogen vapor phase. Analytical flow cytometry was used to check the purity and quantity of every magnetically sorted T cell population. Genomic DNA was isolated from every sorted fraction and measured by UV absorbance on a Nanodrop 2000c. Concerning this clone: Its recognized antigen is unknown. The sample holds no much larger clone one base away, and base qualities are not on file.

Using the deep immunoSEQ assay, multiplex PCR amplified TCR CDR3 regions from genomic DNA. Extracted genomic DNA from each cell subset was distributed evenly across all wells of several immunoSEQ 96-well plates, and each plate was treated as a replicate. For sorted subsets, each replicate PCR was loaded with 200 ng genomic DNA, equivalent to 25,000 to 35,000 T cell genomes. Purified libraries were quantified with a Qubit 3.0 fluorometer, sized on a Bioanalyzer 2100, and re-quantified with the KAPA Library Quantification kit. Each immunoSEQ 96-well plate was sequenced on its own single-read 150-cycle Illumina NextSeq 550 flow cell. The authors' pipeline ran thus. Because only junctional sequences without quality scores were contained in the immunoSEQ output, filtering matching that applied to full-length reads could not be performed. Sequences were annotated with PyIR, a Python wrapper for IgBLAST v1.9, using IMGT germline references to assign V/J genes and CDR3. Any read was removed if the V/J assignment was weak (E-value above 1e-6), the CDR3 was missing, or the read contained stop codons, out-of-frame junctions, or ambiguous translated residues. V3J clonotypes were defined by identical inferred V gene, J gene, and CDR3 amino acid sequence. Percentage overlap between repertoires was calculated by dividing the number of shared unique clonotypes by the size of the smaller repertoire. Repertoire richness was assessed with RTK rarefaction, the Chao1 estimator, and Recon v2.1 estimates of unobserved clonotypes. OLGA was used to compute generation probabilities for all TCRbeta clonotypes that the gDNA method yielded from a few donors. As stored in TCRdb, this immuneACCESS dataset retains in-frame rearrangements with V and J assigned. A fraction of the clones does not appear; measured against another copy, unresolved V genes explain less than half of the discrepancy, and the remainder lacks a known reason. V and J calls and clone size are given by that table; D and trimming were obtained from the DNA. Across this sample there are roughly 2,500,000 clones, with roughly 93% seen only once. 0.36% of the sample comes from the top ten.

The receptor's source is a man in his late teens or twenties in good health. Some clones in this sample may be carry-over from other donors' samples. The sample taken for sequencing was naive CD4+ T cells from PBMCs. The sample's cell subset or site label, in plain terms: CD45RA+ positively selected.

The nucleotides read TGTGCCAGCGGAATGGGGCTACAGAACTCCTACAATGAGCAGTTCTTC. The translation is CASGMGLQNSYNEQFF. The chain links TRBV6-6 with TRBJ2-1; TRBD1 might be the D gene, on 5 matching bases. The cysteine opens and the phenylalanine closes a CDR3 of 16 amino acids. The entry retains the CDR3 DNA only, 48 bases that are in frame from base 1. In the germline V gene (reference sequence), CDR1 corresponds to MNHNY and CDR2 to SVGAGI. Trimming removed 8 bases from V and 0 bases from J, leaving 17 bases between the germline ends.